Shown below are 32 T cell receptor beta chains from a single sample sequenced in a study of patients and donors after allogeneic stem cell transplantation. TCRdb independently ran MiXCR on the RT-PCR reads; one entry per CDR3 protein. Counted here are about 40,000 distinct CDR3 sequences, 25% to 35% occurring once; the ten biggest clones make up less than 80%. Sequencing used blood, either unsorted or a sorted T cell fraction (not recorded which). These receptor sequences come from a human donor who was either an allogeneic HSCT recipient or a stem cell or donor lymphocyte infusion donor (not recorded which). It is not recorded whose cells these are; they may come from a transplant donor.

This clonotype came up a few times. V usage is TRBV6-6 and J usage is TRBJ1-2; D unresolved. Trimming stripped 8 bases from V and 4 bases from J, with 20 bases between. This CDR3 comprises 15 residues. Germline CDR1 reads MNHNY; CDR2 reads SVGAGI (reference sequence). In DNA form, the CDR3 reads TGTGCCAGCGGGAGGAGGACCACCTCCTCCTATGGCTACACCTTC. Protein product: CASGRRTTSSYGYTF.

V and J are TRBV7-2 and TRBJ1-4; a weak D match, TRBD1 (5 bases). Between the trimmed V and J ends, which lost 1 base and 8 bases, there was a span of 14 bases. The CDR3 is 15 amino acids. The germline CDR1 and CDR2 sequences are SGHTA and FQGNSA. This CDR3 reads CASSLEGRVREKLFF. CDR3 DNA: TGTGCCAGCAGCTTAGAGGGCAGGGTGAGGGAAAAACTGTTTTTT.

This clonotype has ten or more counts. The rearrangement links TRBV28 to TRBJ1-2, with 7 bases fitting TRBD1. The CDR3 runs to 14 residues. CDR1 and CDR2 from the germline V gene are MDHEN and SYDVKM. V lost 6 bases to trimming and J lost 8 bases; unmatched junction nucleotides: 12. CDR3 bases: TGTGCCAGCAGATCAACGACAGGGCCAACGGGCTACACCTTC. The encoded protein is CASRSTTGPTGYTF.

The rearrangement links TRBV5-1 to TRBJ1-1, with a possible D match to TRBD1 (6 bases). V was clipped by 3 bases and J by 1 base, with 13 bases between them. Germline values: CDR1 SGHRS, CDR2 YFSETQ. The CDR3 consists of 15 residues. The CDR3 region is CASSWAGTPNTEAFF. In DNA, the CDR3 is TGCGCCAGCAGCTGGGCCGGGACACCGAACACTGAAGCTTTCTTT.

This clonotype was found a few times. This chain joins TRBV10-3 and TRBJ2-5; D remains ambiguous. V gave up 5 bases and J gave up 4 bases, with 5 bases separating them. CDR1 ENHRY and CDR2 SYGVKD come from the germline V gene. The CDR3 has 11 amino acids. The CDR3 nucleotides are TGTGCCATCAGTAGAGGAGAGACCCAGTACTTC. Encoded protein: CAISRGETQYF.

This clonotype was seen only a few times. The chain joins TRBV10-3 to TRBJ2-6, with D uncertain. V was cut by 3 bases and J by 0 bases, with 12 bases left in between. This CDR3 is 17 amino acids long. In germline, CDR1 is ENHRY, CDR2 SYGVKD. CDR3 nucleotides: TGTGCCATCAGTGACGGCAGACTTTTCTCTGGGGCCAACGTCCTGACTTTC. This codes for CAISDGRLFSGANVLTF.

This clonotype was seen many times. The chain is built from TRBV4-3 and TRBJ1-5; D not resolved. V was shortened by 0 bases and J by 0 bases, with 9 bases between the two germline ends. Looked up from germline, CDR1 is LGHNA and CDR2 is YSLEER. The CDR3 spans 16 residues. The CDR3 DNA sequence: TGCGCCAGCAGCCAAGATCCCTGGAATAGCAATCAGCCCCAGCATTTT. The encoded protein is CASSQDPWNSNQPQHF.

The J gene is TRBJ2-7, the V gene TRBV5-1; TRBD1 might be the D (6 bases). Germline CDR1 is SGHRS and CDR2 is YFSETQ. V was cut by 4 bases and J by 3 bases, with 11 bases left in between. CDR3 length: 13 residues. CDR3 protein: CASSPWTVYEQYF. The CDR3 coding sequence is TGCGCCAGCAGCCCGTGGACAGTCTACGAGCAGTACTTC.

This rearrangement joins TRBV7-8 to TRBJ1-5; D is uncertain. The CDR3 is made up of 15 amino acids. In germline, CDR1 is SGHVS, CDR2 FQNEAQ. V lost 1 base, J lost 1 base, and 8 bases lay in between. The CDR3 nucleotides are TGTGCCAGCAGCTTAGGTACCCTAAGCAATCAGCCCCAGCATTTT. Protein: CASSLGTLSNQPQHF.

In this sample, this clonotype turned up a few times. The genes are TRBV3-1 and TRBJ2-3, with 15 bases identical to TRBD2. Germline-derived CDR1 and CDR2 are LGHDT and YNNKEL (reference sequence). J lost 1 base, V lost 4 bases, and 3 bases had no gene match. CDR3 size: 17 residues. As DNA, the CDR3 is TGTGCCAGCAGCCGTCGGACTAGCGGGAGGGGCACAGATACGCAGTATTTT. It is translated as CASSRRTSGRGTDTQYF.

The V and J genes are TRBV5-1 and TRBJ2-7; 7 bases match TRBD1. This CDR3 has 12 residues. Trimming took 3 bases from V and 5 from J; bases not matched to a gene: 2. Germline-derived CDR1 and CDR2 are SGHRS and YFSETQ. CDR3 bases: TGCGCCAGCAGCTCACAGGGGCACGAGCAGTACTTC. It yields the protein CASSSQGHEQYF.

Ten or more counts support this clonotype. The V call is TRBV12-3 or TRBV12-4, the J call TRBJ1-2, with 7 positions matching TRBD1. CDR3 length: 14 residues. Germline trimming cut 4 bases from V and 4 bases from J; bases unmatched to any gene: 6. CDR3 protein: CASSSRDSFYGYTF. The CDR3 DNA reads TGTGCCAGCAGTTCTCGGGACAGCTTCTATGGCTACACCTTC.

The chain joins TRBV5-1 to TRBJ2-2; D ambiguous. Germline CDR1 and CDR2: SGHRS and YFSETQ. Trimming pared 0 bases from V and 5 bases from J, leaving 11 bases between. The CDR3 extends over 15 amino acids. The CDR3 region is CASSLVQASTGELFF. CDR3 in DNA: TGCGCCAGCAGCTTGGTGCAGGCATCTACCGGGGAGCTGTTTTTT.

The chain recombines TRBV5-1 with TRBJ2-2; D gene ambiguous. CDR1 SGHRS and CDR2 YFSETQ come from the germline V gene. The V gene lost 0 bases and the J gene lost 3 bases, with 3 bases spanning the gap. The CDR3 consists of 13 residues. This CDR3 is CASSLDYTGELFF. In DNA, the CDR3 is TGCGCCAGCAGCTTGGACTACACCGGGGAGCTGTTTTTT.

This clonotype occurred a few times. The J gene is TRBJ2-1, the V gene TRBV12-3 or TRBV12-4, with D possibly TRBD1 on 5 matching bases. This CDR3 region has 13 residues. The V gene lost 10 bases and the J gene lost 0 bases, with 10 bases spanning the gap. CDR3 sequence: CATRQSSYNEQFF. CDR3 DNA: TGTGCCACTCGACAGAGCTCCTACAATGAGCAGTTCTTC.

The chain has TRBV20-1 and TRBJ1-4; the D is unclear. Per germline, CDR1 DFQATT and CDR2 SNEGSKA (reference sequence). This CDR3 contains 15 residues. The V end was cut by 0 bases, the J end by 4 bases, with 12 bases between. CDR3 region: CSARDPQSFNEKLFF. The CDR3 DNA reads TGCAGTGCTAGAGATCCACAAAGCTTTAATGAAAAACTGTTTTTT.

The V and J genes are TRBV9 and TRBJ2-7; D assignment may be TRBD1 or TRBD2 (6 bases each). V lost 3 bases to trimming and J lost 0 bases, with 13 bases between them. This CDR3 region has 15 residues. Per germline, CDR1 SGDLS and CDR2 YYNGEE. CDR3 loop: CASSARLGGSYEQYF. The CDR3, as DNA: TGTGCCAGCAGCGCGCGACTAGGGGGCTCCTACGAGCAGTACTTC.

This clonotype occurred a few times. The chain is built from TRBV28 and TRBJ2-1; 10 bases fit TRBD1. After removal of 5 bases from V and 1 base from J, the junction contained 8 bases not matched to a gene. The CDR3 runs to 17 residues. From germline, CDR1 is MDHEN and CDR2 SYDVKM. As DNA, the CDR3 is TGTGCCAGCAGTGTCGACAGGGGGCGGGTGTCCTACAATGAGCAGTTCTTC. Its translation is CASSVDRGRVSYNEQFF. Looking up the rest from reference TRBV28 and TRBJ2-1 gives the full variable domain: DVKVTQSSRYLVKRTGEKVFLECVQDMDHENMFWYRQDPGLGLRLIYFSYDVKMKEKGDIPEGYSVSREKKERFSLILESASTNQTSMYLCASSVDRGRVSYNEQFFGPGTRLTVL.

As concerns this clonotype: One end of the junction is discordant with germline, which a read error may explain. In nucleotides, the CDR3 is TGTGCCAGCAGCGCGTCATTCTGTCTCTTT. This encodes CASSASFCLF. The chain carries TRBV11-2 and TRBJ1-1, with no clear D. CDR1 and CDR2 from the germline V gene are SGHAT and FQNNGV. The CDR3 consists of 10 residues.

The chain has TRBV4-3 and TRBJ1-2, with 7 bases identical to TRBD1. The CDR3 spans 14 residues. The V gene end was trimmed by 0 bases and the J gene end by 8 bases; junction bases not matched to a gene: 6. Germline CDR1 LGHNA, CDR2 YSLEER. CDR3 in amino acids: CASSQEGTATGYTF. The CDR3 DNA sequence: TGCGCCAGCAGCCAAGAAGGGACAGCTACCGGCTACACCTTC.

This chain joins TRBV5-6 and TRBJ2-7; D remains unclear. This CDR3 has 13 residues. The V and J ends lost 3 bases and 3 bases respectively, with 10 bases between them. Germline V gene sequence: CDR1 SGHDT, CDR2 YYEEEE. In DNA, the CDR3 is TGTGCCAGCAGCTCTAGAAGAAACTACGAGCAGTACTTC. Amino acid sequence: CASSSRRNYEQYF. Looking up the rest from reference TRBV5-6 and TRBJ2-7 gives the full variable domain: DAGVTQSPTHLIKTRGQQVTLRCSPKSGHDTVSWYQQALGQGPQFIFQYYEEEERQRGNFPDRFSGHQFPNYSSELNVNALLLGDSALYLCASSSRRNYEQYFGPGTRLTVT.

This clonotype was observed many times. The rearrangement uses TRBV20-1 and TRBJ1-2; D uncertain. V shed 6 bases and J shed 7 bases, with 18 bases lying between them. This CDR3 spans 13 amino acids. CDR1 and CDR2 (germline): DFQATT, SNEGSKA (reference sequence). As DNA, the CDR3 is TGCAGTGCCCCAAAGCTCCCTCCCGGTGGCTACACCTTC. It is translated as CSAPKLPPGGYTF.

In its sample, this clonotype was seen a few times. The rearrangement joins TRBV6-5 to TRBJ1-3; D remains ambiguous. V lost 0 bases and J 0 bases, leaving 9 bases between the germline ends. Germline assignment: CDR1 MNHEY and CDR2 SVGAGI. The CDR3 has 16 residues. The CDR3 sequence: CASSYSRGSSGNTIYF. The CDR3 nucleotides read TGTGCCAGCAGTTACTCGAGAGGCAGCTCTGGAAACACCATATATTTT.

J is TRBJ1-2 and V is TRBV12-5; 9 bases match TRBD1. The CDR3 extends over 14 amino acids. Germline V CDR1 and CDR2: LGHNT, FRNRAP. The ends lost 4 bases at V and 8 bases at J; junction bases unmatched: 8. The CDR3 sequence is CASGSSGTGYGYTF. CDR3 bases: TGTGCTAGTGGTTCATCCGGGACAGGGTACGGCTACACCTTC.

This clonotype was counted a few times. The J gene is TRBJ1-5, the V gene TRBV7-9; D ambiguous. CDR1 is SEHNR and CDR2 is FQNEAQ in the germline V gene (reference sequence). The ends were cut back, 1 base at V and 4 bases at J, with 5 bases in the middle. This CDR3 has 13 amino acids. CDR3 nucleotides: TGTGCCAGCAGCTTAGAACTTAATCAGCCCCAGCATTTT. As protein: CASSLELNQPQHF.

The chain has TRBV6-2 or TRBV6-3 and TRBJ2-7; D ambiguous. Trimming took 2 bases from V and 3 from J, leaving 17 bases between them. Per the germline V gene, CDR1 is MNHEY and CDR2 is SVGEGT. This CDR3 contains 16 residues. The DNA of the CDR3 is TGTGCCAGCAGTTACGCCGAGTTCACGCTCGACTACGAGCAGTACTTC. Translated, it gives CASSYAEFTLDYEQYF.

This clonotype came up many times. This chain connects TRBV7-3 to TRBJ1-3; maybe TRBD1 (5 bases). This CDR3 spans 17 amino acids. Trimming left V 1 base short and J 0 bases short, with 13 bases between. Germline V CDR1 and CDR2: SGHTA, FQGTGA. The CDR3 reads CASSLKGSGFSGNTIYF. For the CDR3, the DNA is TGTGCCAGCAGCTTAAAGGGCTCAGGGTTCTCTGGAAACACCATATATTTT.

This chain links TRBV7-9 with TRBJ2-2; D is possibly TRBD1 (5 bases). The germline gives CDR1 SEHNR, CDR2 FQNEAQ (reference sequence). The CDR3 length is 16 residues. V lost 7 bases, J lost 2 bases, and 17 bases lay in between. The CDR3 reads CASTIPETDNTGELFF. The CDR3 coding sequence is TGTGCCAGCACGATTCCCGAGACAGATAACACCGGGGAGCTGTTTTTT.

This chain connects TRBV5-1 to TRBJ2-5, with 9 positions matching TRBD2. CDR1 and CDR2 (germline): SGHRS, YFSETQ. J gave up 1 base and V 0 bases, and 4 bases lay outside the gene matches. CDR3 length equals 16 residues. The CDR3 DNA sequence: TGCGCCAGCAGCTTGGCGACTAGCGGCCCCCAAGAGACCCAGTACTTC. Its protein is CASSLATSGPQETQYF. The whole variable domain, filled in from reference TRBV5-1 and TRBJ2-5, reads KAGVTQTPRYLIKTRGQQVTLSCSPISGHRSVSWYQQTPGQGLQFLFEYFSETQRNKGNFPGRFSGRQFSNSRSEMNVSTLELGDSALYLCASSLATSGPQETQYFGPGTRLLVL.

This clonotype showed up just a few times. The rearrangement links TRBV21-1 to TRBJ1-3; TRBD1 reflects the table's D call only, with no check against the DNA. TRBV21-1 is annotated as a pseudogene. This CDR3 comprises 16 residues. The CDR3 here is CASITSGQGQGNTIYF. In DNA, the CDR3 is TGTGCCAGCATAACTTCTGGACAGGGACAGGGAAACACCATATATTTT.

This clonotype was seen more than once but under ten times. The rearrangement links TRBV7-8 to TRBJ2-1, with a weak D call TRBD2 (5 bases). V lost 2 bases and J 0 bases, leaving 14 bases between the germline ends. The CDR3 sequence is 17 residues long. The germline gives CDR1 SGHVS, CDR2 FQNEAQ. CDR3 nucleotide sequence: TGTGCCAGCAGCTTAATGTTGAGTGGGAGCTCCTACAATGAGCAGTTCTTC. This gives the protein CASSLMLSGSSYNEQFF.

The rearrangement uses TRBV20-1 and TRBJ2-2; 9 bases fit TRBD2. V gave up 7 bases and J gave up 3 bases; unmatched junction bases: 3. The germline V gene encodes CDR1 DFQATT and CDR2 SNEGSKA (reference sequence). This CDR3 has 13 residues. The CDR3 nucleotides are TGCAGTGTAGCGGGAGTTGACACCGGGGAGCTGTTTTTT. Its protein is CSVAGVDTGELFF.